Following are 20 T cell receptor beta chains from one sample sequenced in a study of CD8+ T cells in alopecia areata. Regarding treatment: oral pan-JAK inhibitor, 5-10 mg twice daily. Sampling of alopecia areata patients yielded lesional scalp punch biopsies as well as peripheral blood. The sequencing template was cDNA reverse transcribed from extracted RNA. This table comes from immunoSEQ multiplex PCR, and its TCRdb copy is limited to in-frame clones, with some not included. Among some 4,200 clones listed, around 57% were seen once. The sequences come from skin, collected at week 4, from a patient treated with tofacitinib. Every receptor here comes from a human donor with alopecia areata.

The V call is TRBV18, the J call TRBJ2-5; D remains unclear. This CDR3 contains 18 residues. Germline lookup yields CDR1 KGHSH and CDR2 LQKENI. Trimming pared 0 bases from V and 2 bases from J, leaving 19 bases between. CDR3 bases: TGTGCCAGCTCACCACCTCCAGGAATAAAGGTCAAACAAGAGACCCAGTACTTC. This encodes CASSPPPGIKVKQETQYF.

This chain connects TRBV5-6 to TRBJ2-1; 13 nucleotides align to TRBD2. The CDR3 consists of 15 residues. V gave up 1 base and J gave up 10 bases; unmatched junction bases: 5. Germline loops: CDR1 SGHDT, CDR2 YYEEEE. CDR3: CASSLTSGRAGEQFF. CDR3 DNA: TGTGCCAGCAGCTTGACTAGCGGGAGGGCCGGGGAGCAGTTCTTC.

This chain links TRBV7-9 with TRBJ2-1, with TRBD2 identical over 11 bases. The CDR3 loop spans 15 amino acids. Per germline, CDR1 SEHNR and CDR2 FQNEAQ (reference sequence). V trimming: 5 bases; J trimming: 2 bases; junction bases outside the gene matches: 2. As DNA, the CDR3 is TGTGCCAGCAGCCCGACTAGCGGGACCTACAATGAGCAGTTCTTC. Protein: CASSPTSGTYNEQFF.

The CDR3 DNA sequence: TGTGCCAGCAGCGTAGCATCTAGCGGGAGATCTGCTGGCACCGGGGAGCTGTTTTTT. Its translation: CASSVASSGRSAGTGELFF. The chain couples TRBV9 to TRBJ2-2, with 10 bases lining up with TRBD2. Germline V gives CDR1 SGDLS, CDR2 YYNGEE. CDR3 size: 19 residues. Unmatched junction bases numbered 12, after V lost 0 bases and J lost 4 bases.

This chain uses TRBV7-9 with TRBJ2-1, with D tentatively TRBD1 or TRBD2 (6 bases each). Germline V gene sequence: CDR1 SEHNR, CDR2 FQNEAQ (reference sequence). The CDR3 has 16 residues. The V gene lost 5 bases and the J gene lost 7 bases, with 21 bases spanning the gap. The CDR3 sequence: CASSQTGGGSINEQFF. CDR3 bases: TGTGCCAGCAGCCAGACCGGAGGGGGATCAATAAATGAGCAGTTCTTC.

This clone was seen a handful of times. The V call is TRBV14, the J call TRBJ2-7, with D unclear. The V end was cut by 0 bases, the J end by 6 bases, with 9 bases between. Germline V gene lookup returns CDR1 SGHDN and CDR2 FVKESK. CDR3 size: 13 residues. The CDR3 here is CASSQDWKGEQYF. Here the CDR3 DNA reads TGTGCCAGCAGCCAAGATTGGAAGGGCGAGCAGTACTTC.

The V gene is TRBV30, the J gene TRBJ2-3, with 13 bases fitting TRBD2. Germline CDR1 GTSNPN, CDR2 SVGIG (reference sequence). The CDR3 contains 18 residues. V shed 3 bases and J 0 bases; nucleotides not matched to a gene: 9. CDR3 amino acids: CAWRWGRLAGGSTDTQYF. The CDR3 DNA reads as TGTGCCTGGAGGTGGGGGAGACTAGCGGGAGGTAGCACAGATACGCAGTATTTT.

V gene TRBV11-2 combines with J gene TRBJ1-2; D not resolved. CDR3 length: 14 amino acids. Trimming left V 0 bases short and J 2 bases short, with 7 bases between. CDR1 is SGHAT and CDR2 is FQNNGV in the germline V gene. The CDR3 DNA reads TGTGCCAGCAGCTTAGAAACGGCGAACTATGGCTACACCTTC. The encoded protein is CASSLETANYGYTF.

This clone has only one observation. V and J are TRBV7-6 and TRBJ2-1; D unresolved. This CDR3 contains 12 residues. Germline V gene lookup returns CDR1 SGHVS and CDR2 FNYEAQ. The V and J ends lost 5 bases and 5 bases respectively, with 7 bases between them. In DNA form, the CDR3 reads TGTGCCAGCAGCCGTACAAACAATGAGCAGTTCTTC. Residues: CASSRTNNEQFF. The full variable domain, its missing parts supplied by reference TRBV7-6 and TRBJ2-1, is GAGVSQSPRYKVTKRGQDVALRCDPISGHVSLYWYRQALGQGPEFLTYFNYEAQQDKSGLPNDRFSAERPEGSISTLTIQRTEQRDSAMYRCASSRTNNEQFFGPGTRLTVL.

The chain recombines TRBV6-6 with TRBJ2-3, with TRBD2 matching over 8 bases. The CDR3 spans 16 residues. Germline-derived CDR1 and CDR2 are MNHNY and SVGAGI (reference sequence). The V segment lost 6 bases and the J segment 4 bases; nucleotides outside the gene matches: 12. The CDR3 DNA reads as TGTGCCAGCAGCCGACCCCAGGGAGCGGGAGCAGATACGCAGTATTTT. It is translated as CASSRPQGAGADTQYF.

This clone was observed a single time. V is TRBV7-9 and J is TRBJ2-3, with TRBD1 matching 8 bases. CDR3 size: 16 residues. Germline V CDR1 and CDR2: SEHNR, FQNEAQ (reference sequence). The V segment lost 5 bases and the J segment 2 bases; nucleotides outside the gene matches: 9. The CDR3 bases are TGTGCCAGCAGCCGACGTACAGGGGGTACCACAGATACGCAGTATTTT. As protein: CASSRRTGGTTDTQYF.

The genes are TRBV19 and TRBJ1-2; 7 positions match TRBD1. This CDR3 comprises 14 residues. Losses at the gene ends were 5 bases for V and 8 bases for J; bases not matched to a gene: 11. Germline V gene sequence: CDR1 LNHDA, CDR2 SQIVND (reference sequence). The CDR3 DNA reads TGTGCCAGTAGTCCCCGAACGGACAGGAGGGGCTACACCTTC. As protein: CASSPRTDRRGYTF.

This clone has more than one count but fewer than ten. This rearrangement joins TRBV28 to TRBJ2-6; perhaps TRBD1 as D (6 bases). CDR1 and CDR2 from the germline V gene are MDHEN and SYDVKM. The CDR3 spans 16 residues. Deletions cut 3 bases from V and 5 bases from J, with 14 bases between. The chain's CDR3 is CASSFEDRLRANVLTF. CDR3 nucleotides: TGTGCCAGCAGTTTTGAAGACAGGCTCCGGGCCAACGTCCTGACTTTC.

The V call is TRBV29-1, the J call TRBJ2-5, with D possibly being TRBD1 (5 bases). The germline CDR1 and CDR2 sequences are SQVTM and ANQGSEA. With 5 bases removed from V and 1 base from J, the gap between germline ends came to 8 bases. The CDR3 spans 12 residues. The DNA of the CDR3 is TGCAGCGTTTTCACAGGCCAAGAGACCCAGTACTTC. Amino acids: CSVFTGQETQYF.

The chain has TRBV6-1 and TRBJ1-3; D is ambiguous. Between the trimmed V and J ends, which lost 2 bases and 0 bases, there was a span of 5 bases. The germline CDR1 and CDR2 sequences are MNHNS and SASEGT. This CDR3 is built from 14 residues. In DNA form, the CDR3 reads TGTGCCAGCAGTGAATCGATCTCTGGAAACACCATATATTTT. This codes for CASSESISGNTIYF.

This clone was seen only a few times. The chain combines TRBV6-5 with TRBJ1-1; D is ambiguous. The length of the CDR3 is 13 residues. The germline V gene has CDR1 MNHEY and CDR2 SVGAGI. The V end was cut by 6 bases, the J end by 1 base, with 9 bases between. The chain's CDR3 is CASSHTENTEAFF. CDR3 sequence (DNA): TGTGCCAGCAGCCATACAGAGAACACTGAAGCTTTCTTT.

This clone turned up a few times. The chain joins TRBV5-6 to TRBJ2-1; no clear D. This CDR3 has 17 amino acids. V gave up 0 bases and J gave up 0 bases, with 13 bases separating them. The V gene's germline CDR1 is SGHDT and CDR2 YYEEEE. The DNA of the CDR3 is TGTGCCAGCAGCTTGGTTCCCCCCCTCAGCTCCTACAATGAGCAGTTCTTC. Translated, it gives CASSLVPPLSSYNEQFF. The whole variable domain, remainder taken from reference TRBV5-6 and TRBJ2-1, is DAGVTQSPTHLIKTRGQQVTLRCSPKSGHDTVSWYQQALGQGPQFIFQYYEEEERQRGNFPDRFSGHQFPNYSSELNVNALLLGDSALYLCASSLVPPLSSYNEQFFGPGTRLTVL.

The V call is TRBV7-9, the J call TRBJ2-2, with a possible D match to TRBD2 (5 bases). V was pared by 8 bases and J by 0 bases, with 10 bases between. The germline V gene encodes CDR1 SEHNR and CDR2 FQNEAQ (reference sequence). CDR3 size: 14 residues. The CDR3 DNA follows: TGTGCCAGCGGAGCCGGGACGAACACCGGGGAGCTGTTTTTT. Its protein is CASGAGTNTGELFF.

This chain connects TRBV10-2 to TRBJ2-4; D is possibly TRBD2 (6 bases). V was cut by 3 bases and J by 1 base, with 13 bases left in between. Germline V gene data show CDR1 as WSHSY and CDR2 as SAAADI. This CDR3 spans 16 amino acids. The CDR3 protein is CASSDGGGMAKNIQYF. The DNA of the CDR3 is TGCGCCAGCAGTGATGGTGGCGGGATGGCCAAAAACATTCAGTACTTC.

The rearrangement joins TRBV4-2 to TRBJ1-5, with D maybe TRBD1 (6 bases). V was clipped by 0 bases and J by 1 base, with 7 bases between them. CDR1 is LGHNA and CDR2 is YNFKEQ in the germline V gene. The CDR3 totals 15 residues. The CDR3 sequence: CASSQEQGSNQPQHF. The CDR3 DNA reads TGTGCCAGCAGCCAAGAGCAGGGGAGCAATCAGCCCCAGCATTTT.